Listed below are T cell receptor beta chains from one sample, sequenced in a study of cytomegalovirus exposure and HLA in healthy donors. The table came from immunoSEQ multiplex PCR; TCRdb's copy has only in-frame clones and leaves some out. The sample holds 200,000 to 250,000 clones, 85% seen once. The sequencing sample was made of PBMCs. The receptors derive from a human donor in good health. Each CDR3 is given without its conserved first and last residue. Fields, in order: V gene, D gene, clone size, J gene, CDR3 protein. D genes are given only for firm matches. Not every row has a clone size; where given, it reads once, few, many or a size class.

TRBV5-6,.,.,TRBJ2-7,ASSASTGDLY
TRBV2,.,.,TRBJ1-1,ASSTRLVEAF
TRBV7-8,TRBD1,.,TRBJ2-5,ASSLSDLLQGPTQY
TRBV6-1,.,.,TRBJ2-1,ASSRSTSYNEQF
TRBV29-1,TRBD1,few,TRBJ2-1,SVVWGTGNVQF
TRBV1,.,.,TRBJ1-6,TSSQGGDRRNSPLH
TRBV30,.,.,TRBJ2-7,AWSPSVGGYEQY
TRBV4-1,TRBD1,.,TRBJ2-5,ASSPHATGSWQETQY
TRBV18,.,.,TRBJ2-2,ASSQVGGELF
TRBV28,.,.,TRBJ2-3,ASSSGSTDTQY
TRBV5-1,.,.,TRBJ2-7,ASSLYQGMNNEQY
TRBV4-1,TRBD1,few,TRBJ2-1,ASSLRDRGIDEQF
TRBV18,.,.,TRBJ1-5,ASSGGQLSNQPQH
TRBV18,TRBD2,.,TRBJ2-7,ASSPGSSGISEQY
TRBV9,TRBD2,.,TRBJ2-1,ASSSSRTSGSWEQF
TRBV6-5,.,.,TRBJ2-7,ASSYSRTYEQY
TRBV15,.,.,TRBJ2-1,ATSRGGENEQF
TRBV7-6,TRBD1,.,TRBJ2-1,ASSPGQGSYNEQF
TRBV9,TRBD2,.,TRBJ2-1,ASSRTSGRANEQF
TRBV7-9,.,once,TRBJ2-7,ASSFDYPYEQY
TRBV5-5,.,.,TRBJ1-5,ASSLGGSQPQH
TRBV4-3,TRBD1,.,TRBJ1-2,ASSQTGGTYGYT
TRBV7-6,TRBD1,.,TRBJ2-2,ASSLGQGSGELF
TRBV29-1,TRBD2,.,TRBJ2-7,SGGLAGGYEQY
TRBV19,.,few,TRBJ2-3,ASSIGQSSTDTQY
TRBV5-4,.,.,TRBJ2-1,ASSLTAGSYNEQF
TRBV6-1,.,.,TRBJ1-5,ASSRSRDGNQPQH
TRBV19,TRBD1,once,TRBJ1-5,ASRRTGGSGNQPQH
TRBV28,TRBD1,.,TRBJ1-1,ASSLAGTGVNTEAF
TRBV6-1,TRBD2,once,TRBJ2-7,ASSESSGSYEQY
TRBV4-2,.,.,TRBJ2-5,ASSQDIYSGGTPARETQY
TRBV18,TRBD1,.,TRBJ1-1,ASSPTLDRGIGLSNTEAF
TRBV19,TRBD1,.,TRBJ2-5,ASSSGTGGLETQY
TRBV11-3,TRBD1,.,TRBJ2-1,ASSPGQGAGEQF
TRBV29-1,TRBD1,.,.,SVGGDRDEQY
TRBV4-1,.,.,TRBJ1-2,ASSQESRVSGYT
TRBV19,.,.,TRBJ1-2,ASSPTWGGAGGYT
TRBV2,TRBD2,.,TRBJ2-5,ASSGGTSYQETQY
TRBV25-1,.,once,TRBJ2-5,ASRERTVYQETQY
TRBV7-9,TRBD1,.,TRBJ2-7,ASSMGQGTYEQY
TRBV7-9,TRBD2,.,TRBJ2-1,ASSLLLAGASDEQF
TRBV7-3,TRBD2,.,TRBJ2-5,ASSPSGRETQY
TRBV28,.,.,TRBJ2-5,ASSLRGRGEETQY
TRBV4-1,TRBD1,.,TRBJ2-3,ASSQAPRDRGSDTQY
TRBV7-9,TRBD1,.,TRBJ1-2,ASAFGTGYGYT
TRBV7-2,TRBD1,.,TRBJ2-7,ASSLQGTPYEQY
TRBV30,.,.,TRBJ1-6,AWSVTEYYNSPLH
TRBV6-1,TRBD1,.,TRBJ2-5,ASSATGGAGH
TRBV5-1,.,.,TRBJ2-1,ASSDGTGQKLPGEQF
TRBV6-4,TRBD2,.,TRBJ2-1,ASSDIFPGEGLGNEQF
TRBV7-2,TRBD1,.,TRBJ1-4,ASSLALVFDRGRENEKLF
TRBV5-1,.,.,TRBJ2-5,ASSSGLSTETQY
TRBV30,.,.,TRBJ1-4,AWSAGVVNEKLF